This T cell receptor (beta chain) stems from a study of T cells in tumors after PD-1 blockade. The wider study: Patients received pembrolizumab 200 mg every 3 weeks or cemiplimab 350 mg every 2 weeks. A subset received ongoing vismodegib 150 mg daily alongside anti-PD-1 therapy.

Germline V lookup: CDR1 LGHDT, CDR2 YNNKEL (reference sequence). The CDR3 spans 16 residues. Germline trimming cut 4 bases from V and 0 bases from J; bases unmatched to any gene: 3. Method: immunoSEQ multiplex PCR; TCRdb's copy keeps in-frame clones and lacks some. The table has approximately 48,000 clones, roughly 80% seen once; the top ten hold 4% to 4.5%. This sequence was found in a human donor with basal cell carcinoma. The starting material was PBMCs, obtained before anti-PD-1 treatment. The chain carries TRBV3-1 (or the pseudogene TRBV3-2) and TRBJ2-4, with 10 bases lining up with TRBD2. The CDR3 is CASSLSGGLAKNIQYF. CDR3 sequence (DNA): TGTGCCAGCAGCCTTAGCGGGGGGCTAGCCAAAAACATTCAGTACTTC.